The clone carrying this T cell receptor beta chain turned up a few times. Under the authors' procedure: Nucleated cell number was recorded as an estimate derived from reference gene primer amplification. Sequenced by immunoSEQ multiplex PCR; TCRdb stores in-frame clones only, minus some. That table is the source of V, J and clone size, and D and trimming were worked out from the DNA. The sample gives more than 80,000 clones, around four fifths of which show up once; roughly a third is in the top ten. The data derive from a study of blood T cell repertoires in COVID-19. Study as a whole: Acute and convalescent COVID-19 specimens originated in the United States, Italy and Spain. Sources were T cells, B-cell-depleted T cells, or PBMCs; the material itself was cDNA or gDNA.

Trimming pared 3 bases from V and 4 bases from J, leaving 14 bases between. The CDR3 has 15 residues. CDR1 SGHRS and CDR2 YFSETQ come from the germline V gene. The gene calls are TRBV5-1 and TRBJ1-3; the D gene is possibly TRBD1 (6 bases). This TCR derives from an elderly woman with active or convalescent COVID-19. The sequencing sample was made of peripheral blood. The CDR3 loop reads CASSSTGLAGNTIYF. As DNA, the CDR3 is TGCGCCAGCAGCTCAACAGGGTTGGCGGGAAACACCATATATTTT.